What follows are 7 T cell receptor beta chains derived from one specimen sequenced in a study of cytomegalovirus exposure and HLA in healthy donors. Data came from immunoSEQ multiplex PCR; TCRdb stores just in-frame clones and leaves some out. The top ten clones hold 0.37% of a sample with roughly 260,000 clones, 85% to 90% of them seen once. The source material was PBMCs. Receptor source: a woman aged 18 to 35 in good health and CMV-seronegative.

This chain uses TRBV9 with TRBJ1-2; no clear D. The CDR3 has 15 residues. Germline-derived CDR1 and CDR2 are SGDLS and YYNGEE. V lost 4 bases and J lost 3, with 16 bases in between. The CDR3 region is CASSLWAESHYGYTF. Here the CDR3 DNA reads TGTGCCAGCAGCCTCTGGGCAGAGTCGCACTATGGCTACACCTTC.

Notes on this clone: Germline is not matched at one junction end, which may reflect a read error. The chain has TRBV30 and TRBJ2-5; D not certain. From germline, CDR1 is GTSNPN and CDR2 SVGIG (reference sequence). The CDR3 has 11 residues. The CDR3 sequence: CAWGPYSTTHF. The CDR3 DNA reads TGTGCCTGGGGTCCCTATTCTACTACTCACTTC. Supplemented by reference TRBV30 and TRBJ2-5, the full variable domain reads SQTIHQWPATLVQPVGSPLSLECTVEGTSNPNLYWYRQAAGRGLQLLFYSVGIGQISSEVPQNLSASRPQDRQFILSSKKLLLSDSGFYLCAWGPYSTTHFGPGTRLLVL.

This chain links TRBV27 with TRBJ2-7; 12 nucleotides match TRBD1. After removal of 6 bases from V and 6 bases from J, the junction contained 12 bases not matched to a gene. The CDR3 totals 16 residues. Germline CDR1 MNHEY, CDR2 SMNVEV (reference sequence). The CDR3 DNA reads as TGTGCCAGCAGCCCATCACGGGGACAGGGGGCGATCGAGCAGTACTTC. Translating gives CASSPSRGQGAIEQYF.

This clone was recorded a few times. This chain connects TRBV19 to TRBJ1-2, with D hard to call. V shed 7 bases and J shed 5 bases, with 14 bases lying between them. The CDR3 extends over 13 amino acids. The germline gives CDR1 LNHDA, CDR2 SQIVND (reference sequence). The CDR3 DNA sequence: TGTGCCAGTAATATGAGAGAGAGGTATGGCTACACCTTC. Translated, it gives CASNMRERYGYTF.

This clone was seen only a few times. The chain employs TRBV28 and TRBJ1-6, with D maybe TRBD1 (5 bases). Germline assignment: CDR1 MDHEN and CDR2 SYDVKM. Trimming cost V 5 bases and J 9 bases, with 11 bases left between them. This CDR3 has 13 residues. In DNA, the CDR3 is TGTGCCAGCAGTATCCCCCAGGGTTCACCCCTCCACTTT. This gives the protein CASSIPQGSPLHF.

This clone was observed a few times. The rearrangement joins TRBV27 to TRBJ2-1; possible D gene TRBD2, 7 bases. This CDR3 has 16 residues. Per germline, CDR1 MNHEY and CDR2 SMNVEV (reference sequence). Trimming removed 6 bases at V and 0 bases at J, with 15 bases between. Written as DNA, the CDR3 is TGTGCCAGCAGAGGATCGGGGGGCCACTCCTACAATGAGCAGTTCTTC. It is translated as CASRGSGGHSYNEQFF.

This chain connects TRBV5-1 to TRBJ2-3; TRBD1 matches 8 bases. CDR1 is SGHRS and CDR2 is YFSETQ in the germline V gene. The CDR3 is 14 residues long. With V trimmed by 4 bases and J by 2 bases, 3 bases remained unmatched. The CDR3 DNA reads as TGCGCCAGCAGCCCGGACAGGGACACAGATACGCAGTATTTT. Translated, it gives CASSPDRDTDTQYF.